The entry that follows covers one T cell receptor (beta chain) sequence. The antigen remains undetermined. This entry is derived from a study of T cells in Graves' hyperthyroidism and ophthalmopathy. As for the study in general: Peripheral blood was obtained at initial diagnosis, preceding any treatment.

Deletions cut 8 bases from V and 2 bases from J, with 12 bases between. CDR3 size: 14 residues. Germline CDR1 is SNHLY and CDR2 is FYNNEI. Broader study findings: Most thyroid clonotypes expanded above 0.001 appeared in blood too.

The TCR beta CDR3 regions underwent amplification using RNA transcripts as the source. TCR CDR3 underwent first-round RT-PCR with the HTBI primer set. TCRdb re-called the multiplex PCR reads through MiXCR, storing one row per CDR3 protein. The sample yields 150,000 or so distinct CDR3 sequences, 22% seen once. The chain joins TRBV2 to TRBJ2-2; D possibly corresponds to TRBD2 (6 bases). This sequence originates from a woman aged 45-65 years with Graves' hyperthyroidism that later progressed to Graves' ophthalmopathy. Sequencing was carried out using blood. The CDR3 protein is CASWGSGNTGELFF. In nucleotides, the CDR3 is TGTGCCAGCTGGGGTAGCGGAAACACCGGGGAGCTGTTTTTT.